The 27 T cell receptor beta chains below were found in one sample sequenced in a study of control samples from healthy donors and cancer patients. Assay: immunoSEQ multiplex PCR; the TCRdb copy retains only in-frame clones and omits some. The sample consists of about 120,000 clones, 80% to 90% of them appearing once. The specimen sequenced was blood. The receptors derive from a man in his fifties or sixties in good health.

The chain joins TRBV10-2 to TRBJ1-1; D perhaps matches TRBD1 (5 bases). Trimming cost V 2 bases and J 5 bases, with 9 bases left between them. Germline loops: CDR1 WSHSY, CDR2 SAAADI. The CDR3 totals 13 residues. CDR3 in DNA: TGCGCCAGCAGTGAGCGGGGGGGGACTGAAGCTTTCTTT. Translated: CASSERGGTEAFF.

This clone turned up a few times. This sequence joins TRBV19 and TRBJ2-2; TRBD2 matches 12 bases. V was clipped by 3 bases and J by 4 bases; unmatched bases: 12. This CDR3 spans 19 amino acids. In germline, CDR1 is LNHDA, CDR2 SQIVND (reference sequence). CDR3 in DNA: TGTGCCAGTAGTATTAAGGTGCTAGCGGGGGGGCCGGGCACCGGGGAGCTGTTTTTT. Residues: CASSIKVLAGGPGTGELFF.

This chain links TRBV19 with TRBJ1-2; tentative D call: TRBD1 (5 bases). The V gene's germline CDR1 is LNHDA and CDR2 SQIVND (reference sequence). The V end was cut by 5 bases, the J end by 0 bases, with 10 bases between. The CDR3 is 14 amino acids. The CDR3 DNA reads as TGTGCCAGTAGTGCATCACAGGCTAACTATGGCTACACCTTC. Residues: CASSASQANYGYTF. The full variable domain, with the rest looked up from reference TRBV19 and TRBJ1-2, is DGGITQSPKYLFRKEGQNVTLSCEQNLNHDAMYWYRQDPGQGLRLIYYSQIVNDFQKGDIAEGYSVSREKKESFPLTVTSAQKNPTAFYLCASSASQANYGYTFGSGTRLTVV.

The CDR3 sequence: CASIGWNTEAFF. In DNA, the CDR3 is TGTGCCAGCATTGGGTGGAACACTGAAGCTTTCTTT. The rearrangement joins TRBV28 to TRBJ1-1; D is unresolved. The CDR3 extends over 12 amino acids. Trimming removed 7 bases at V and 1 base at J, with 7 bases between. CDR1 is MDHEN and CDR2 is SYDVKM in the germline V gene. Full variable domain (missing parts from reference TRBV28 and TRBJ1-1): DVKVTQSSRYLVKRTGEKVFLECVQDMDHENMFWYRQDPGLGLRLIYFSYDVKMKEKGDIPEGYSVSREKKERFSLILESASTNQTSMYLCASIGWNTEAFFGQGTRLTVV.

The J gene is TRBJ2-7, the V gene TRBV6-1; unclear D gene. Germline CDR1 is MNHNS and CDR2 is SASEGT. This CDR3 is 15 amino acids long. Trimming cost V 7 bases and J 0 bases, with 16 bases left between them. The CDR3 DNA is TGTGCCAGCACCTCAGACGGTCCTTTCTCCTACGAGCAGTACTTC. Its translation is CASTSDGPFSYEQYF.

CDR3 residues: CASGRYGHSNQPQHF. The CDR3 DNA reads TGTGCCAGCGGAAGATATGGCCATAGCAATCAGCCCCAGCATTTT. The genes are TRBV28 and TRBJ1-5; D gene ambiguous. V was clipped by 8 bases and J by 0 bases, with 14 bases between them. The CDR3 covers 15 residues. The V gene's germline CDR1 is MDHEN and CDR2 SYDVKM.

The rearrangement uses TRBV7-9 and TRBJ1-3; 8 bases align to TRBD1. The CDR3 sequence is 16 residues long. V trimming: 1 base; J trimming: 4 bases; junction bases outside the gene matches: 6. CDR1 SEHNR and CDR2 FQNEAQ come from the germline V gene (reference sequence). The CDR3 DNA reads as TGTGCCAGCAGCTTAGACCCCGGACAGGGCGGAAACACCATATATTTT. Translation gives CASSLDPGQGGNTIYF.

The chain recombines TRBV7-8 with TRBJ1-5; D remains ambiguous. The CDR3 sequence is 14 residues long. CDR1 SGHVS and CDR2 FQNEAQ come from the germline V gene. V was pared by 3 bases and J by 1 base, with 7 bases between. For the CDR3, the DNA is TGTGCCAGCAGCTTGATGGGCAGCAATCAGCCCCAGCATTTT. As protein: CASSLMGSNQPQHF.

This clone occurred a few times. The chain couples TRBV5-1 to TRBJ1-6, with no clear D. The V gene lost 0 bases and the J gene lost 10 bases, with 11 bases spanning the gap. The CDR3 has 14 amino acids. Germline V gene lookup returns CDR1 SGHRS and CDR2 YFSETQ. CDR3 protein: CASSLGQVESPLHF. The CDR3 bases are TGCGCCAGCAGCTTGGGGCAGGTAGAGTCACCCCTCCACTTT.

The chain couples TRBV5-1 to TRBJ1-4; the match to TRBD1 covers 11 bases. Germline lookup yields CDR1 SGHRS and CDR2 YFSETQ. V dropped 4 bases and J dropped 7; count of bases not matched to a gene: 6. This CDR3 has 15 residues. CDR3 residues: CASSMPGQGGEKLFF. The CDR3 region has the DNA TGCGCCAGCAGCATGCCGGGACAGGGGGGTGAAAAACTGTTTTTT.

The V gene is TRBV3-1 (or the pseudogene TRBV3-2), the J gene TRBJ1-5, with D unresolved. The CDR3 is 14 residues long. The germline V gene encodes CDR1 LGHDT and CDR2 YNNKEL (reference sequence). Between the trimmed V and J ends, which lost 3 bases and 6 bases, there was a span of 12 bases. The CDR3 coding sequence is TGTGCCAGCAGCCACGAACAAGGAGTTCAGCCCCAGCATTTT. Translation: CASSHEQGVQPQHF.

The V gene is TRBV11-2, the J gene TRBJ2-4; D could derive from TRBD1 or TRBD2 (5 bases each). Germline V gene lookup returns CDR1 SGHAT and CDR2 FQNNGV. This CDR3 has 14 residues. V was clipped by 0 bases and J by 9 bases, with 12 bases between them. As DNA, the CDR3 is TGTGCCAGCAGCTTAGATCGAGGGACCAGCATTCAGTACTTC. Amino acids: CASSLDRGTSIQYF.

This clone appeared once. This chain links TRBV19 with TRBJ1-4; D unresolved. Germline CDR1 LNHDA, CDR2 SQIVND (reference sequence). Trimming took off 5 bases at V and 6 bases at J, with 19 bases between the two ends. The CDR3 runs to 16 residues. The CDR3 spells CASSPSGGMLHEKLFF. The CDR3 nucleotides are TGTGCCAGTAGTCCCTCCGGTGGGATGCTACATGAAAAACTGTTTTTT. Full variable domain (missing parts from reference TRBV19 and TRBJ1-4): DGGITQSPKYLFRKEGQNVTLSCEQNLNHDAMYWYRQDPGQGLRLIYYSQIVNDFQKGDIAEGYSVSREKKESFPLTVTSAQKNPTAFYLCASSPSGGMLHEKLFFGSGTQLSVL.

The chain carries TRBV6-5 and TRBJ1-6; D ambiguous. Germline assignment: CDR1 MNHEY and CDR2 SVGAGI. Trimming stripped 0 bases from V and 11 bases from J, with 8 bases between. The CDR3 extends over 13 amino acids. The CDR3 DNA sequence: TGTGCCAGCAGTTACTCTCCGGCAACACCCCTCCACTTT. This encodes CASSYSPATPLHF.

This clone was counted a single time. The chain is built from TRBV7-2 and TRBJ2-2; the D is unclear. V lost 8 bases and J 2 bases, leaving 12 bases between the germline ends. This CDR3 is 14 amino acids long. Looked up from germline, CDR1 is SGHTA and CDR2 is FQGNSA. The DNA for the CDR3 is TGTGCCAGCCGACCCCGGCAAAACACCGGGGAGCTGTTTTTT. Its protein is CASRPRQNTGELFF.

This chain links TRBV9 with TRBJ2-4; D gene ambiguous. The CDR3 has 14 residues. Germline CDR1 reads SGDLS; CDR2 reads YYNGEE. Trimming removed 1 base from V and 5 bases from J, with 10 bases in between. The CDR3 here is CASSVLPDQNIQYF. The CDR3 DNA follows: TGTGCCAGCAGCGTACTTCCGGACCAAAACATTCAGTACTTC. The variable domain in full, with the rest retrieved from reference TRBV9 and TRBJ2-4, is DSGVTQTPKHLITATGQRVTLRCSPRSGDLSVYWYQQSLDQGLQFLIQYYNGEERAKGNILERFSAQQFPDLHSELNLSSLELGDSALYFCASSVLPDQNIQYFGAGTRLSVL.

The rearrangement uses TRBV5-4 and TRBJ1-3; maybe TRBD1 (5 bases). Germline values: CDR1 SGHNT, CDR2 YYREEE (reference sequence). Deletions cut 2 bases from V and 2 bases from J, with 11 bases between. CDR3 length: 15 residues. The CDR3 nucleotides are TGTGCCAGCAGCTTTCCGTCAGGGACTGGAAACACCATATATTTT. Its protein product is CASSFPSGTGNTIYF. Full variable domain (missing parts from reference TRBV5-4 and TRBJ1-3): ETGVTQSPTHLIKTRGQQVTLRCSSQSGHNTVSWYQQALGQGPQFIFQYYREEENGRGNFPPRFSGLQFPNYSSELNVNALELDDSALYLCASSFPSGTGNTIYFGEGSWLTVV.

This rearrangement joins TRBV7-2 to TRBJ1-3; unclear D gene. Deletions cut 0 bases from V and 3 bases from J, with 0 bases between. The CDR3 covers 12 residues. The germline CDR1 and CDR2 sequences are SGHTA and FQGNSA. The CDR3 bases are TGTGCCAGCAGCTTAGCTGGAAACACCATATATTTT. Its protein product is CASSLAGNTIYF.

The chain uses TRBV5-5 and TRBJ1-4; D might be TRBD1 (5 bases). Germline V gene lookup returns CDR1 SGHKS and CDR2 YYEKEE (reference sequence). The CDR3 extends over 16 amino acids. V gave up 0 bases and J gave up 4 bases, with 13 bases separating them. DNA of the CDR3: TGTGCCAGCAGCTTGGCGGCCGGGGCTGGTAATGAAAAACTGTTTTTT. This codes for CASSLAAGAGNEKLFF.

V and J are TRBV19 and TRBJ1-4; no reliable D call. The CDR3 runs 16 residues. Germline loops: CDR1 LNHDA, CDR2 SQIVND (reference sequence). Trimming pared 6 bases from V and 8 bases from J, leaving 22 bases between. The CDR3 reads CASSPLGSSREEKLFF. The CDR3, as DNA: TGTGCCAGTAGCCCCCTTGGAAGCTCTCGTGAGGAAAAACTGTTTTTT.

CDR3 sequence reads: CASSREQGTQYF. CDR3 coding DNA: TGCGCCAGCAGCCGCGAACAGGGAACCCAGTACTTC. The rearrangement joins TRBV5-1 to TRBJ2-5, with a possible D match to TRBD1 (6 bases). CDR1 and CDR2 from the germline V gene are SGHRS and YFSETQ. V was pared by 4 bases and J by 8 bases, with 12 bases between. There are 12 residues in the CDR3.

This rearrangement joins TRBV6-5 to TRBJ1-1; D may be TRBD1 (6 bases). The CDR3 is 13 residues long. Trimming cost V 6 bases and J 7 bases, with 15 bases left between them. CDR1 is MNHEY, CDR2 SVGAGI, per germline. The CDR3 reads CASRGQGHDEAFF. The CDR3 nucleotides read TGTGCCAGCAGGGGGCAGGGGCATGATGAAGCTTTCTTT.

The table lists this clone with a count of one. The genes are TRBV9 and TRBJ1-2; TRBD1 agrees at 7 bases. Per the germline V gene, CDR1 is SGDLS and CDR2 is YYNGEE. J lost 3 bases, V lost 0 bases, and 5 bases had no gene match. The CDR3 runs 15 residues. Here the CDR3 reads CASSVAGGSDYGYTF. For the CDR3, the DNA is TGTGCCAGCAGCGTAGCAGGGGGTAGTGACTATGGCTACACCTTC.

This chain links TRBV6-6 with TRBJ1-5, with 10 bases identical to TRBD1. V trimming: 2 bases; J trimming: 6 bases; junction bases outside the gene matches: 4. The CDR3 covers 15 residues. Germline-derived CDR1 and CDR2 are MNHNY and SVGAGI (reference sequence). CDR3 sequence: CASSYGQGESQPQHF. CDR3 DNA sequence: TGTGCCAGCAGTTACGGACAGGGGGAAAGTCAGCCCCAGCATTTT.

V gene TRBV18 combines with J gene TRBJ1-2; 9 positions agree with TRBD1. CDR3 length: 17 amino acids. The junction had 13 bases not matched to a gene; V was cut back by 4 bases and J by 4 bases. CDR1 and CDR2 from the germline V gene are KGHSH and LQKENI. The CDR3 loop reads CASSREQGAIEGYGYTF. The DNA for the CDR3 is TGTGCCAGCTCACGTGAACAGGGGGCGATTGAAGGCTATGGCTACACCTTC.

The CDR3 nucleotides read TGTGCCAGCAGCTCCAGATTTGGGGAGGAAGCTTTCTTT. Amino acids: CASSSRFGEEAFF. This sequence joins TRBV7-9 and TRBJ1-1; D gene unclear. The CDR3 consists of 13 residues. V shed 4 bases and J shed 8 bases, with 14 bases lying between them. CDR1 is SEHNR, CDR2 FQNEAQ, per germline (reference sequence).

The chain is built from TRBV5-1 and TRBJ2-6; weak D call: TRBD2 (6 bases). The CDR3 has 17 amino acids. V was clipped by 4 bases and J by 1 base, with 15 bases between them. Germline V gene data show CDR1 as SGHRS and CDR2 as YFSETQ. The CDR3 is CASSPSGGWSGANVLTF. In nucleotides, the CDR3 is TGCGCCAGCAGCCCAAGTGGGGGGTGGTCTGGGGCCAACGTCCTGACTTTC.